The 31 T cell receptor beta chains in this list originate from one sample, sequenced in a study of blood T cells in healthy people across ages (dated by TCRdb to between 2014 and 2016). Library creation used 5' RACE. Sequencing relied on an Illumina HiSeq 2500. A second PCR of roughly 6 to 11 cycles was run with a J-beta primer mix and a sample-barcoded 5' primer. TCRdb's own reprocessing of the public reads used fastp at Q25 and MiXCR and kept productive beta chains. Rows are combined by CDR3 protein, so each entry shows the most common genes and DNA. This sample comprises some 640,000 distinct CDR3 sequences, approximately 49% of them detected only once. The leading ten clones occupy roughly 31% of the sample. What was sequenced was blood. Receptor source: a woman aged 55-69 years in good health.

This clonotype was found a few times. The chain carries TRBV5-1 and TRBJ2-1, with 10 bases matching TRBD2. This CDR3 contains 15 residues. The junction had 8 bases not matched to a gene; V was cut back by 3 bases and J by 8 bases. Germline V gene data show CDR1 as SGHRS and CDR2 as YFSETQ. CDR3 coding DNA: TGCGCCAGCAGCTGGGCTAGCGGGAGCACAGATGAGCAGTTCTTC. This sequence encodes CASSWASGSTDEQFF.

The rearrangement uses TRBV20-1 and TRBJ2-7; the D gene is possibly TRBD2 (5 bases). The CDR3 loop spans 15 amino acids. CDR1 and CDR2 (germline): DFQATT, SNEGSKA (reference sequence). Trimming cost V 1 base and J 2 bases, with 15 bases left between them. This chain's CDR3 is CSARAFRRLAYEQYF. DNA for the CDR3: TGCAGTGCTAGAGCCTTTAGGAGGCTAGCCTACGAGCAGTACTTC.

This chain links TRBV20-1 with TRBJ2-6; no firm D call. Germline V CDR1 and CDR2: DFQATT, SNEGSKA (reference sequence). The CDR3 sequence is 14 residues long. V lost 3 bases and J 0 bases, leaving 6 bases between the germline ends. CDR3 DNA sequence: TGCAGTGCTAGTGGTGTCTCTGGGGCCAACGTCCTGACTTTC. Translating it yields CSASGVSGANVLTF.

The J gene is TRBJ2-7, the V gene TRBV9; 8 positions match TRBD2. The ends lost 0 bases at V and 7 bases at J; junction bases unmatched: 18. The CDR3 has 18 residues. The germline V gene has CDR1 SGDLS and CDR2 YYNGEE. The CDR3 DNA is TGTGCCAGCAGCGTAGAGAGCGTGGAAGGCGGGAGGTTGGGAGAGCAGTACTTC. Translated, it gives CASSVESVEGGRLGEQYF.

The CDR3 sequence: CSARASGGSTDTQYF. CDR3 coding DNA: TGCAGTGCTAGAGCTAGCGGGGGGAGCACAGATACGCAGTATTTT. J is TRBJ2-3 and V is TRBV20-1; the match to TRBD2 covers 11 bases. J gave up 0 bases and V 1 base, and 0 bases lay outside the gene matches. The CDR3 is 15 amino acids. From germline, CDR1 is DFQATT and CDR2 SNEGSKA (reference sequence).

The CDR3 region has the DNA TGTGCCAGCAGCCAGGGACAGGGGGCAAGTGGCTACACCTTC. As protein: CASSQGQGASGYTF. The chain joins TRBV28 to TRBJ1-2, with 12 nucleotides matching TRBD1. V shed 6 bases and J 7 bases; nucleotides not matched to a gene: 6. This CDR3 comprises 14 residues. The germline V gene has CDR1 MDHEN and CDR2 SYDVKM.

This clonotype was picked up a small number of times. The chain joins TRBV28 to TRBJ2-6; D gene ambiguous. This CDR3 has 13 residues. Trimming took 6 bases from V and 4 from J, leaving 7 bases between them. CDR1 and CDR2 from the germline V gene are MDHEN and SYDVKM. The chain's CDR3 is CASRRYGANVLTF. The CDR3 region has the DNA TGTGCCAGCAGGCGTTACGGGGCCAACGTCCTGACTTTC.

The V call is TRBV29-1, the J call TRBJ2-5; the D is unclear. The germline CDR1 and CDR2 sequences are SQVTM and ANQGSEA. V was clipped by 4 bases and J by 2 bases, with 8 bases between them. The CDR3 totals 12 residues. The CDR3 sequence is CSVVATQETQYF. The CDR3 DNA reads TGCAGCGTTGTTGCTACACAAGAGACCCAGTACTTC.

The chain carries TRBV25-1 and TRBJ1-2, with D possibly being TRBD1 (5 bases). CDR1 and CDR2 from the germline V gene are MGHDK and SYGVNS. Trimming cost V 3 bases and J 4 bases, with 15 bases left between them. This CDR3 has 15 residues. This CDR3 is CASSDPETALYGYTF. CDR3 DNA sequence: TGTGCCAGCAGTGACCCCGAGACAGCACTCTATGGCTACACCTTC.

This chain connects TRBV27 to TRBJ2-1; tentatively, D is TRBD2 (6 bases). V was pared by 5 bases and J by 15 bases, with 20 bases between. Per germline, CDR1 MNHEY and CDR2 SMNVEV (reference sequence). This CDR3 has 13 residues. The CDR3 DNA sequence: TGTGCCAGCAGTGGGGGGTCGCAGGGTTCTCCGTTCTTC. It is translated as CASSGGSQGSPFF.

The chain is built from TRBV12-3 or TRBV12-4 and TRBJ2-6; D may be TRBD2 (6 bases). The CDR3 is made up of 15 amino acids. Trimming shortened V by 6 bases and J by 0 bases, and 9 bases separated the two germline ends. Here the CDR3 reads CASRLARSGANVLTF. CDR3 DNA sequence: TGTGCCAGCAGACTAGCCCGCTCTGGGGCCAACGTCCTGACTTTC.

The J gene is TRBJ2-5, the V gene TRBV7-2; perhaps TRBD1 as D (6 bases). CDR1 is SGHTA, CDR2 FQGNSA, per germline. V dropped 2 bases and J dropped 5 bases, with 18 bases sitting between them. This CDR3 region has 16 residues. For the CDR3, the DNA is TGTGCCAGCAGCTTAACTCTCCAGGGGCGCAGGGAGACCCAGTACTTC. Translated, it gives CASSLTLQGRRETQYF. The full variable domain, its missing parts supplied by reference TRBV7-2 and TRBJ2-5, is GAGVSQSPSNKVTEKGKDVELRCDPISGHTALYWYRQSLGQGLEFLIYFQGNSAPDKSGLPSDRFSAERTGGSVSTLTIQRTQQEDSAVYLCASSLTLQGRRETQYFGPGTRLLVL.

V is TRBV20-1 and J is TRBJ2-7; 13 nucleotides match TRBD2. The DNA end is a closer match to TRBJ2-4, so the J assignment may be wrong. CDR3 length: 15 amino acids. Germline V gene sequence: CDR1 DFQATT, CDR2 SNEGSKA (reference sequence). DNA for the CDR3: TGCAGTGCTGACTGGACTAGCGGGGGTCGAAACATTCAGTACTTC. This translates into CSADWTSGGRNIQYF.

The chain links TRBV7-2 to TRBJ2-1, with unresolved D. This CDR3 is 15 amino acids long. With 1 base removed from V and 7 bases from J, the gap between germline ends came to 14 bases. Germline CDR1 is SGHTA and CDR2 is FQGNSA. CDR3 region: CASSLELLGKNEQFF. CDR3 coding DNA: TGTGCCAGCAGCTTAGAACTCCTGGGGAAAAATGAGCAGTTCTTC.

This clonotype occurred a few times. The V and J genes are TRBV3-1 and TRBJ2-6; 7 bases align to TRBD1. CDR1 is LGHDT, CDR2 YNNKEL, per germline (reference sequence). V lost 3 bases and J lost 1; bases outside the gene matches: 12. The CDR3 sequence is 19 residues long. The CDR3 DNA reads TGTGCCAGCAGCCACACTTCGACAGGGCTTCTTTCTGGGGCCAACGTCCTGACTTTC. Translation gives CASSHTSTGLLSGANVLTF.

As to this clonotype: Being one base from a much bigger clone, this may be a read error. The gene calls are TRBV20-1 and TRBJ2-7; a possible D gene is TRBD2 (5 bases). The CDR3 is 13 residues long. From germline, CDR1 is DFQATT and CDR2 SNEGSKA (reference sequence). The ends were cut back, 6 bases at V and 7 bases at J, with 19 bases in the middle. The CDR3 nucleotides read TGCAGTGCCGAATCTAGTCTGAGGGATGAGCAGTACTTC. Translation gives CSAESSLRDEQYF.

This rearrangement joins TRBV30 to TRBJ2-1, with 8 positions matching TRBD1. This CDR3 comprises 12 residues. CDR1 and CDR2 from the germline V gene are GTSNPN and SVGIG (reference sequence). Trimming took 8 bases from V and 6 from J; bases not matched to a gene: 6. CDR3 amino acids: CAGLRGLNEQFF. The CDR3 DNA is TGTGCCGGTCTCAGGGGGCTCAATGAGCAGTTCTTC.

Details on this clonotype: A read error is possible here, since a much larger clone lies one base away. The V gene is TRBV5-1, the J gene TRBJ1-1; a possible D gene is TRBD1 (5 bases). CDR1 SGHRS and CDR2 YFSETQ come from the germline V gene. V was shortened by 0 bases and J by 4 bases, with 13 bases between the two germline ends. The CDR3 sequence is 15 residues long. CDR3 residues: CASSLVLTRGTEAFF. The DNA of the CDR3 is TGCGCCAGCAGCTTGGTACTCACAAGGGGCACTGAAGCTTTCTTT.

V usage is TRBV27 and J usage is TRBJ1-6, with D unclear. Per germline, CDR1 MNHEY and CDR2 SMNVEV (reference sequence). V dropped 0 bases and J dropped 10 bases, with 13 bases sitting between them. This CDR3 spans 15 amino acids. CDR3 protein: CASSLSHVGESPLHF. For the CDR3, the DNA is TGTGCCAGCAGTTTATCACACGTGGGAGAGTCACCCCTCCACTTT.

The chain uses TRBV7-2 and TRBJ2-1, with 11 bases that match TRBD2. Trimming took 1 base from V and 10 from J; bases not matched to a gene: 12. This CDR3 has 17 residues. Germline assignment: CDR1 SGHTA and CDR2 FQGNSA. The CDR3 DNA sequence: TGTGCCAGCAGCTTAGAGGGTACTAGCGGGAGAATCAACGAGCAGTTCTTC. Its protein is CASSLEGTSGRINEQFF.

The rearrangement uses TRBV5-1 and TRBJ1-1; TRBD1 aligns across 9 bases. After removal of 0 bases from V and 4 bases from J, the junction contained 4 bases not matched to a gene. Per the germline V gene, CDR1 is SGHRS and CDR2 is YFSETQ. The CDR3 runs to 15 residues. The CDR3 coding sequence is TGCGCCAGCAGCTTGGGGGGGACAGGGAGCACTGAAGCTTTCTTT. This gives the protein CASSLGGTGSTEAFF.

The chain has TRBV28 and TRBJ2-1, with a weak D call TRBD2 (6 bases). Trimming left V 10 bases short and J 10 bases short, with 20 bases between. The V gene's germline CDR1 is MDHEN and CDR2 SYDVKM. The CDR3 runs to 13 residues. The CDR3 region has the DNA TGTGCCATCGATGCGGGACGCAATTCAGAGCAGTTCTTC. This sequence encodes CAIDAGRNSEQFF.

This clonotype occurred a few times. The CDR3 loop is CSARDWTGLAASYEQYF. CDR3 nucleotide sequence: TGCAGTGCTAGAGATTGGACCGGACTAGCAGCCTCCTACGAGCAGTACTTC. The V call is TRBV20-1, the J call TRBJ2-7; 8 positions agree with TRBD2. This CDR3 has 17 amino acids. After removal of 0 bases from V and 0 bases from J, the junction contained 10 bases not matched to a gene. Germline V gives CDR1 DFQATT, CDR2 SNEGSKA (reference sequence).

This clonotype was counted between two and nine times. This rearrangement joins TRBV7-3 to TRBJ2-2; TRBD2 is a possible D gene (6 bases). V was cut by 4 bases and J by 3 bases, with 12 bases left in between. CDR3 length: 15 residues. Germline V gene lookup returns CDR1 SGHTA and CDR2 FQGTGA. CDR3 protein: CASSSQGGDTGELFF. DNA of the CDR3: TGTGCCAGCAGCTCCCAAGGAGGGGACACCGGGGAGCTGTTTTTT.

A few counts support this clonotype. The CDR3: CSAPTGWADTQYF. In DNA form, the CDR3 reads TGCAGTGCGCCAACAGGGTGGGCAGATACGCAGTATTTT. The chain is built from TRBV20-1 and TRBJ2-3, with D tentatively TRBD1 (6 bases). Germline CDR1 and CDR2: DFQATT and SNEGSKA (reference sequence). V was clipped by 6 bases and J by 4 bases, with 14 bases between them. The length of the CDR3 is 13 residues.

The J gene is TRBJ2-5, the V gene TRBV4-2; D is perhaps TRBD2 (6 bases). The germline V gene has CDR1 LGHNA and CDR2 YNFKEQ. V was clipped by 0 bases and J by 5 bases, with 13 bases between them. The CDR3 length is 15 residues. The CDR3 coding sequence is TGTGCCAGCAGCCAAGAATGGAGTCGGGGGGAGACCCAGTACTTC. Amino acids: CASSQEWSRGETQYF.

The chain couples TRBV15 to TRBJ2-1, with D perhaps assigned TRBD1 or TRBD2 (6 bases each). V was cut by 1 base and J by 0 bases, with 13 bases left in between. The germline gives CDR1 LNHNV, CDR2 YYDKDF (reference sequence). This CDR3 comprises 17 residues. The CDR3 DNA reads TGTGCCACCAGCAGAGCTTGGGGGGCCAGCTCCTACAATGAGCAGTTCTTC. It codes for CATSRAWGASSYNEQFF.

This chain connects TRBV2 to TRBJ2-4; 8 bases agree with TRBD2. Germline values: CDR1 SNHLY, CDR2 FYNNEI. Trimming took 4 bases from V and 8 from J; bases not matched to a gene: 7. There are 14 residues in the CDR3. CDR3 in DNA: TGTGCCAGCAGTGCCAGCGGGAGAGGGGACATTCAGTACTTC. This codes for CASSASGRGDIQYF.

The chain couples TRBV5-1 to TRBJ2-2; D unclear. Germline assignment: CDR1 SGHRS and CDR2 YFSETQ. Trimming cost V 3 bases and J 0 bases, with 6 bases left between them. CDR3 length equals 14 residues. Here the CDR3 DNA reads TGCGCCAGCAGCTCTTCGACGAACACCGGGGAGCTGTTTTTT. This gives the protein CASSSSTNTGELFF. The whole variable domain, remainder taken from reference TRBV5-1 and TRBJ2-2, is KAGVTQTPRYLIKTRGQQVTLSCSPISGHRSVSWYQQTPGQGLQFLFEYFSETQRNKGNFPGRFSGRQFSNSRSEMNVSTLELGDSALYLCASSSSTNTGELFFGEGSRLTVL.

This sequence joins TRBV4-2 and TRBJ1-2; tentative D call: TRBD1 (5 bases). This CDR3 region has 15 residues. Looked up from germline, CDR1 is LGHNA and CDR2 is YNFKEQ. V dropped 3 bases and J dropped 13 bases, with 24 bases sitting between them. The CDR3 spells CASSQAGARRGDLTF. CDR3 in DNA: TGTGCCAGCAGCCAGGCCGGGGCCAGAAGAGGGGATCTCACCTTC.

V and J are TRBV12-3 or TRBV12-4 and TRBJ2-3, with 8 bases fitting TRBD2. The J segment lost 3 bases and the V segment lost 4 bases, leaving 6 bases of the junction unmatched. This CDR3 contains 15 residues. CDR3 amino acids: CASSSTSGPTDTQYF. CDR3 coding DNA: TGTGCCAGCAGTTCAACTAGCGGCCCGACAGATACGCAGTATTTT.